This TCR beta chain was captured in a study of T cell repertoires in cytomegalovirus infection. Turning to the study itself: Selection of CMV epitopes for the study included recently identified HLA-C-restricted and well-studied HLA-B-restricted ones.

With respect to this clonotype: The antigen is not known.

The CDR3 loop spans 15 amino acids. The germline V and J ends were trimmed by 6 bases and 1 base, with 14 bases remaining between them. CDR1 and CDR2 (germline): MNHEY, SVGEGT. TCRdb called the reads again in MiXCR, with one record for every CDR3 protein. The top ten hold about 21% of the sample, which has around 300,000 distinct CDR3 sequences, around 20% seen once. This sample comprised cultured PBMCs, obtained from culture after CMV antigen stimulation. The receptor comes from a human donor in good health (CMV status not recorded). Some clones in this sample may be carry-over from other donors' samples. V is TRBV6-2 or TRBV6-3 and J is TRBJ2-3, with a possible D match to TRBD2 (5 bases). The CDR3 protein is CASSPLGSRTDTQYF. CDR3 nucleotides: TGTGCCAGCAGCCCTCTGGGGAGTCGCACAGATACGCAGTATTTT.